The rows below give T cell receptor beta chains drawn from one sample of a study of T-cell reconstitution after alpha-beta-depleted transplantation in children. TCRdb used MiXCR to reprocess the PCR reads, holding one entry per CDR3 protein. The sample carries about 300,000 distinct CDR3 sequences, 10% recorded once. The material was PBMCs, obtained before TCRalphabeta/CD19-depleted stem cell transplant. All receptors come from a boy younger than two with acute myeloid leukemia, due to receive a stem cell transplant. CDR3s include the opening cysteine and the closing phenylalanine or tryptophan. Each record gives: CDR3 protein, CDR3 DNA, D gene, clone size, J gene, V gene. The D gene is left open where the match is weak. Clone size is not always given. Where it is, it says once, few, many or a class for expanded clones.

CDR3 protein: CASSLARGQGNTDTQYF; CDR3 DNA: TGTGCCAGCAGCTTAGCCAGGGGACAGGGAAACACAGATACGCAGTATTTT; D gene: TRBD1; clone size: many; J gene: TRBJ2-3; V gene: TRBV7-9
CDR3 protein: CASQTGNTYEQYF; CDR3 DNA: TGCGCCAGTCAGACAGGGAACACCTACGAGCAGTACTTC; D gene: TRBD1; clone size: many; J gene: TRBJ2-7; V gene: TRBV5-1
CDR3 protein: CASSFPGQGAYEQYF; CDR3 DNA: TGTGCCAGCAGTTTCCCGGGACAGGGGGCATACGAGCAGTACTTC; D gene: TRBD1; clone size: few; J gene: TRBJ2-7; V gene: TRBV27
CDR3 protein: CATSSDSGGVETQYF; CDR3 DNA: TGTGCCACCAGCAGTGACAGCGGGGGCGTGGAGACCCAGTACTTC; D gene: TRBD2; clone size: many; J gene: TRBJ2-5; V gene: TRBV15
CDR3 protein: CASSPLLGLAGELFF; CDR3 DNA: TGCGCCAGCAGTCCCCTACTAGGATTGGCCGGGGAGCTGTTTTTT; D gene: .; clone size: .; J gene: TRBJ2-2; V gene: TRBV23-1
CDR3 protein: CSVGTGGTDTQYF; CDR3 DNA: TGCAGCGTTGGGACAGGGGGCACAGATACGCAGTATTTT; D gene: TRBD1; clone size: few; J gene: TRBJ2-3; V gene: TRBV29-1
CDR3 protein: CASSQFSTTGELFF; CDR3 DNA: TGTGCCAGCAGCCAATTTAGCACCACCGGGGAGCTGTTTTTT; D gene: .; clone size: .; J gene: TRBJ2-2; V gene: TRBV7-2
CDR3 protein: CASSPPGLRETQYF; CDR3 DNA: TGTGCCAGCAGTCCTCCGGGACTTCGAGAGACCCAGTACTTC; D gene: .; clone size: many; J gene: TRBJ2-5; V gene: TRBV12-3/TRBV12-4
CDR3 protein: CASSFRDWDHEQYF; CDR3 DNA: TGCGCCAGCAGCTTTCGGGACTGGGACCACGAGCAGTACTTC; D gene: .; clone size: many; J gene: TRBJ2-7; V gene: TRBV5-1
CDR3 protein: CASSGTSGDTQYF; CDR3 DNA: TGTGCCAGCAGTGGGACTAGCGGGGATACGCAGTATTTT; D gene: TRBD2; clone size: many; J gene: TRBJ2-3; V gene: TRBV9
CDR3 protein: CASSLTGTSGQETQYF; CDR3 DNA: TGTGCCAGCAGCTTAACGGGGACTAGCGGCCAAGAGACCCAGTACTTC; D gene: TRBD2; clone size: many; J gene: TRBJ2-5; V gene: TRBV7-3
CDR3 protein: CASSYSSGTSSYEQYF; CDR3 DNA: TGTGCCAGCAGTTACTCCTCCGGGACTAGTAGCTACGAGCAGTACTTC; D gene: TRBD2; clone size: few; J gene: TRBJ2-7; V gene: TRBV6-2/TRBV6-3
CDR3 protein: CASSPRELAFF; CDR3 DNA: TGTGCCAGCAGTCCCCGGGAGTTAGCTTTCTTT; D gene: .; clone size: many; J gene: TRBJ1-1; V gene: TRBV6-6
CDR3 protein: CASSRADMEYF; CDR3 DNA: TGTGCCAGCAGTAGAGCGGATATGGAGTACTTC; D gene: .; clone size: many; J gene: TRBJ2-7; V gene: TRBV7-2
CDR3 protein: CASRSSGFSYNEQFF; CDR3 DNA: TGTGCCAGCAGATCTAGCGGGTTCTCCTACAATGAGCAGTTCTTC; D gene: TRBD2; clone size: many; J gene: TRBJ2-1; V gene: TRBV12-3/TRBV12-4
CDR3 protein: CASSGTGGPYEQYF; CDR3 DNA: TGTGCCAGCAGTGGGACAGGGGGGCCCTACGAGCAGTACTTC; D gene: TRBD1; clone size: many; J gene: TRBJ2-7; V gene: TRBV28
CDR3 protein: CAITTGTGLVDEKYF; CDR3 DNA: TGTGCCATCACTACCGGGACAGGGTTGGTAGACGAGAAGTACTTC; D gene: TRBD1; clone size: .; J gene: TRBJ2-7; V gene: TRBV10-3
CDR3 protein: CASSLLGLQGYEQYF; CDR3 DNA: TGTGCCAGCAGCTTATTAGGCCTACAGGGGTACGAGCAGTACTTC; D gene: TRBD1; clone size: few; J gene: TRBJ2-7; V gene: TRBV7-2
CDR3 protein: CAWSRRGTTGELFF; CDR3 DNA: TGTGCCTGGAGTCGGAGAGGGACCACCGGGGAGCTGTTTTTT; D gene: .; clone size: .; J gene: TRBJ2-2; V gene: TRBV30
CDR3 protein: CASSSGTSARVNEQFF; CDR3 DNA: TGTGCCAGCAGTTCCGGAACTAGCGCGAGGGTCAATGAGCAGTTCTTC; D gene: TRBD2; clone size: few; J gene: TRBJ2-1; V gene: TRBV7-2
CDR3 protein: CASSIYSGPRRTIYF; CDR3 DNA: TGTGCCAGTAGTATATATTCGGGACCTCGTCGCACCATATATTTT; D gene: .; clone size: .; J gene: TRBJ1-3; V gene: TRBV19
CDR3 protein: CASSLPLAGVNEQFF; CDR3 DNA: TGTGCCAGCAGCTTACCACTAGCGGGGGTTAATGAGCAGTTCTTC; D gene: TRBD2; clone size: many; J gene: TRBJ2-1; V gene: TRBV7-3
CDR3 protein: CSAYRDPNTGELFF; CDR3 DNA: TGCAGTGCTTATAGGGATCCTAACACCGGGGAGCTGTTTTTT; D gene: .; clone size: many; J gene: TRBJ2-2; V gene: TRBV20-1
CDR3 protein: CASSQVAGQGAREQYF; CDR3 DNA: TGTGCCAGCAGCCAAGTAGCGGGACAGGGGGCGAGGGAGCAGTACTTC; D gene: TRBD1; clone size: .; J gene: TRBJ2-7; V gene: TRBV4-2
CDR3 protein: CSVEGLAGGSVSYNEQFF; CDR3 DNA: TGCAGCGTTGAAGGACTAGCGGGGGGGTCCGTCTCCTACAATGAGCAGTTCTTC; D gene: TRBD2; clone size: many; J gene: TRBJ2-1; V gene: TRBV29-1
CDR3 protein: CASSSGQYSGANVLTF; CDR3 DNA: TGTGCCAGCAGTTCGGGACAGTACTCTGGGGCCAACGTCCTGACTTTC; D gene: TRBD1; clone size: many; J gene: TRBJ2-6; V gene: TRBV6-5
CDR3 protein: CASRGTSGVGETQYF; CDR3 DNA: TGTGCCAGCAGAGGAACTAGCGGGGTTGGGGAGACCCAGTACTTC; D gene: TRBD2; clone size: few; J gene: TRBJ2-5; V gene: TRBV6-9
CDR3 protein: CASRHFGKAASGNTIYF; CDR3 DNA: TGTGCCAGCAGGCATTTCGGGAAGGCTGCCTCTGGAAACACCATATATTTT; D gene: .; clone size: many; J gene: TRBJ1-3; V gene: TRBV28
CDR3 protein: CASNSEGDSYTDTQYF; CDR3 DNA: TGTGCCAGCAACTCAGAAGGGGACAGCTACACAGATACGCAGTATTTT; D gene: TRBD1; clone size: many; J gene: TRBJ2-3; V gene: TRBV12-3/TRBV12-4
CDR3 protein: CSVWGGTYNEQFF; CDR3 DNA: TGCAGCGTCTGGGGCGGGACCTACAATGAGCAGTTCTTC; D gene: .; clone size: .; J gene: TRBJ2-1; V gene: TRBV29-1
CDR3 protein: CASSLFGVGRSNTDTQYF; CDR3 DNA: TGCGCCAGCAGCCTGTTTGGTGTGGGAAGGTCTAACACAGATACGCAGTATTTT; D gene: .; clone size: many; J gene: TRBJ2-3; V gene: TRBV5-1
CDR3 protein: CASGPYEQYF; CDR3 DNA: TGTGCCAGCGGCCCTTACGAGCAGTACTTC; D gene: .; clone size: .; J gene: TRBJ2-7; V gene: TRBV4-2
CDR3 protein: CASSYLPRDYGYTF; CDR3 DNA: TGTGCCAGCAGTTACCTTCCTCGGGACTATGGCTACACCTTC; D gene: .; clone size: few; J gene: TRBJ1-2; V gene: TRBV6-5
CDR3 protein: CASSRTGQRTNEQYF; CDR3 DNA: TGCGCCAGCAGCCGCACGGGACAGAGGACCAACGAGCAGTACTTC; D gene: TRBD1; clone size: many; J gene: TRBJ2-7; V gene: TRBV4-3
CDR3 protein: CATGPAYEQYF; CDR3 DNA: TGTGCCACCGGGCCTGCCTACGAGCAGTACTTC; D gene: .; clone size: many; J gene: TRBJ2-7; V gene: TRBV25-1
CDR3 protein: CASGPGLGHSEQFF; CDR3 DNA: TGTGCTAGTGGACCGGGACTAGGGCATTCCGAGCAGTTCTTC; D gene: TRBD2; clone size: many; J gene: TRBJ2-1; V gene: TRBV12-5
CDR3 protein: CASSLLGVNTGELFF; CDR3 DNA: TGTGCCAGCAGCTTACTGGGGGTGAACACCGGGGAGCTGTTTTTT; D gene: .; clone size: many; J gene: TRBJ2-2; V gene: TRBV7-3
CDR3 protein: CASSRTGAGNTIYF; CDR3 DNA: TGTGCCAGCAGCAGGACAGGGGCTGGAAACACCATATATTTT; D gene: TRBD1; clone size: many; J gene: TRBJ1-3; V gene: TRBV7-2
CDR3 protein: CASSLYPGKEGEQYF; CDR3 DNA: TGTGCCAGCAGTTTATACCCAGGGAAAGAGGGCGAGCAGTACTTC; D gene: .; clone size: many; J gene: TRBJ2-7; V gene: TRBV12-3/TRBV12-4
CDR3 protein: CASSKASRQGNTEAFF; CDR3 DNA: TGTGCCAGCAGCAAAGCGTCGAGACAGGGGAACACTGAAGCTTTCTTT; D gene: .; clone size: few; J gene: TRBJ1-1; V gene: TRBV21-1
CDR3 protein: CSVDGDRDSYEQYF; CDR3 DNA: TGCAGCGTTGATGGGGACAGGGACTCCTACGAGCAGTACTTC; D gene: TRBD1; clone size: .; J gene: TRBJ2-7; V gene: TRBV29-1